This T cell receptor (beta chain) originates from a study of T-cell memory formation after mild COVID-19. TCRdb reprocessed the 5' RACE reads via MiXCR and lists one record per CDR3 protein. The table records about 470,000 distinct CDR3 sequences, about 23% of them present only once. This clonotype appeared many times. The V and J ends lost 3 bases and 7 bases, in that order; junction bases with no gene match: 6. The germline V gene encodes CDR1 SGHTA and CDR2 FQGTGA. The CDR3 spans 14 residues. The rearrangement joins TRBV7-3 to TRBJ2-1, with TRBD2 identical over 7 bases. The sample comprised PBMCs or a T cell subset sorted from them (not recorded which). The clonotype originates from an adult woman who had mild COVID-19 (a few samples of this study predate the infection). Cell type and time point are not known. DNA of the CDR3: TGTGCCAGCAGCTTGGCGGGAGATTTAAATGAGCAGTTCTTC. Translating gives CASSLAGDLNEQFF.